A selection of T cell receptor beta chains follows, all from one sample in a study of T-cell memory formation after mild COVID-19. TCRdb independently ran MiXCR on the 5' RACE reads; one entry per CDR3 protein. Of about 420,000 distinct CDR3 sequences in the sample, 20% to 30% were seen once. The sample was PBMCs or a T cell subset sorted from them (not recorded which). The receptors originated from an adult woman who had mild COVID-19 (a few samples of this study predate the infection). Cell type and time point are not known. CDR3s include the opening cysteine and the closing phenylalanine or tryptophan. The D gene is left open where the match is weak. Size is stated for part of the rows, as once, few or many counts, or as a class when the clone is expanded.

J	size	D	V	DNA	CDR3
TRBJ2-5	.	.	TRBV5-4	TGTGCCAGCACCAAGGAGGGGACCCAGTACTTC	CASTKEGTQYF
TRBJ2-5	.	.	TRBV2	TGTGCCAGCAGTTATGAAGCGGGCTCGGGGGAGACCCAGTACTTC	CASSYEAGSGETQYF
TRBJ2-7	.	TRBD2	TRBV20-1	TGCAGTGCTAGAGCACTAGCGGGAGGGCATAAGGCTTCGTTTTACGAGCAGTACTTC	CSARALAGGHKASFYEQYF
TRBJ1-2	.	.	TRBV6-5	TGTGCCAGCGGAGGGACTGGCTATGGCTACACCTTC	CASGGTGYGYTF
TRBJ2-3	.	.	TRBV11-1	TGTGCCAGCAGCTTTCAGAGGACAGATACGCAGTATTTT	CASSFQRTDTQYF
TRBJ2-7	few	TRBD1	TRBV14	TGTGCCAGCAGCCAAGGGACAGGGGGCTTCGAGCAGTACTTC	CASSQGTGGFEQYF
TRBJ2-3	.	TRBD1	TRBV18	TGTGCCAGCTCACCAGTCCTCGGGACAGGGGTTGTAGCAGATACGCAGTATTTT	CASSPVLGTGVVADTQYF
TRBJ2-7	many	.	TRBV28	TGTGCCAGCAGCCTAGGGGGGGGGACTTACGAGCAGTACTTC	CASSLGGGTYEQYF
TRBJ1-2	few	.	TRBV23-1	TGCGCCAGCAGGATTCTTAATGGCTACACCTTC	CASRILNGYTF
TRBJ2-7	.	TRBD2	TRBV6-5	TGTGCCAGTCGAGCGACTAGCGGGTCCCACGAGCAGTACTTC	CASRATSGSHEQYF
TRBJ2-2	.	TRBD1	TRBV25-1	TGTGCCAGCAGGGTGGGACAGGGGAACACCGGGGAGCTGTTTTTT	CASRVGQGNTGELFF